The clone carrying this T cell receptor (beta chain) turned up a few times. There were TCR beta CDR3 regions amplified from RNA transcripts. TCR CDR3 regions were first amplified by RT-PCR with HTBI primers. TCRdb ran MiXCR on the multiplex PCR reads and lists one entry per CDR3 protein. The data contain about 590,000 distinct CDR3 sequences, approximately 15% of them seen just once; the ten biggest clones take up around 7%. The record originates from a study of T cells in Graves' hyperthyroidism and ophthalmopathy. CDR1 is ENHRY, CDR2 SYGVKD, per germline. CDR3 size: 13 residues. Trimming cost V 6 bases and J 1 base, with 10 bases left between them. Diagnosis rested on symptoms, serum thyroxine and TRAb, thyroid ultrasound, and orbital computed tomography.

The clonotype comes from a woman aged 18 to 35 with Graves' ophthalmopathy. Sequencing was carried out using blood. The chain is built from TRBV10-3 and TRBJ2-7; possibly TRBD2 for D (6 bases). CDR3 sequence (DNA): TGTGCCATCAGGGCCGGGGGATCCTACGAGCAGTACTTC. Translating gives CAIRAGGSYEQYF.